This T cell receptor beta chain came from a study of cytomegalovirus exposure and HLA in healthy donors. Researchers ran the PCR with 60 Vbeta and 13 Jbeta primers. Using immunoSEQ multiplex PCR, the repertoire was profiled, and TCRdb retains in-frame clones only, with some absent. The sample contains 100,000 to 150,000 clones, 81% of which appear only once. This CDR3 is built from 17 residues. Trimming cost V 5 bases and J 8 bases; bases outside gene matches: 12. Germline V CDR1 and CDR2: SEHNR, FQNEAQ (reference sequence). V and J are TRBV7-9 and TRBJ2-1; TRBD2 matches at 13 bases. Sequenced sample: PBMCs. The sequence came from a man between 18 and 35 years old in good health and CMV-seronegative. CDR3 in amino acids: CASSQTSGGVFEDEQFF. The CDR3 DNA is TGTGCCAGCAGCCAAACTAGCGGGGGGGTATTCGAAGATGAGCAGTTCTTC.